One and the same sample provided the 3 T cell receptor beta chains below, sequenced in a study of T cells after yellow fever vaccination. TCRdb passed the 5' RACE reads through MiXCR, listing each CDR3 protein once. The sample lists tens of thousands of distinct CDR3 sequences; 7.5% to 8% were seen once. The sample in question was CD8+ T cells sorted from PBMCs, obtained on the day of the yellow fever booster vaccination. The receptors were gathered from a man aged 30 to 45 who received the YFV17D yellow fever vaccine.

This chain joins TRBV9 and TRBJ2-5, with 7 bases identical to TRBD1. Germline loops: CDR1 SGDLS, CDR2 YYNGEE. V lost 4 bases and J lost 2; bases outside the gene matches: 5. CDR3 length: 14 residues. For the CDR3, the DNA is TGTGCCAGCAGCTCAGGGGGAGTTCAAGAGACCCAGTACTTC. It codes for CASSSGGVQETQYF.

The V call is TRBV7-8, the J call TRBJ2-7; TRBD2 aligns across 8 bases. J was trimmed by 1 base and V by 5 bases; bases with no gene match: 7. CDR3 size: 15 residues. CDR1 is SGHVS and CDR2 is FQNEAQ in the germline V gene. DNA for the CDR3: TGTGCCAGCAGCCCAGGACTAGCACCATCCTACGAGCAGTACTTC. It yields the protein CASSPGLAPSYEQYF.

The J gene is TRBJ2-7, the V gene TRBV2; D gene uncertain. V lost 3 bases and J lost 1, with 7 bases in between. Germline V gives CDR1 SNHLY, CDR2 FYNNEI. The CDR3 is made up of 13 amino acids. The CDR3 reads CASSEDGSYEQYF. CDR3 DNA: TGTGCCAGCAGTGAGGACGGATCCTACGAGCAGTACTTC.